The 4 T cell receptor beta chains reported below all come from one sample, sequenced in a study of early T cells in non-severe SARS-CoV-2 infection. Each CDR3 protein gets one entry after TCRdb re-called the 5' RACE reads with MiXCR. This sample yields 50,000 or so distinct CDR3 sequences, of which 4% to 5% are seen a single time; around 6% belongs to the top ten. Sample: whole blood. These receptor sequences come from an adult who was a healthcare worker with PCR-confirmed SARS-CoV-2 infection or an uninfected control (not recorded which).

Ten or more counts support this clonotype. The chain is built from TRBV3-1 and TRBJ1-4; TRBD1 might be the D (5 bases). V lost 4 bases and J 8 bases, leaving 20 bases between the germline ends. The CDR3 has 16 amino acids. Looked up from germline, CDR1 is LGHDT and CDR2 is YNNKEL (reference sequence). The CDR3 sequence is CASSPPGGTGREKLFF. DNA for the CDR3: TGTGCCAGCAGCCCGCCTGGGGGAACCGGACGGGAAAAACTGTTTTTT.

The sample holds many counts of this clonotype. The gene calls are TRBV20-1 and TRBJ2-3; the match to TRBD2 covers 11 bases. From germline, CDR1 is DFQATT and CDR2 SNEGSKA (reference sequence). Trimming removed 6 bases from V and 5 bases from J; junction bases left unmatched: 4. The CDR3 contains 13 residues. As DNA, the CDR3 is TGCAGTGCACGACTAGCGGGACGAGATACGCAGTATTTT. It specifies CSARLAGRDTQYF.

This clonotype was picked up a small number of times. The chain uses TRBV5-1 and TRBJ2-5; tentatively, D is TRBD2 (6 bases). V lost 1 base, J lost 3 bases, and 10 bases lay in between. The CDR3 is 14 residues long. Germline V gives CDR1 SGHRS, CDR2 YFSETQ. CDR3 loop: CASSLISGEETQYF. The CDR3, as DNA: TGCGCCAGCAGCTTGATTTCGGGGGAAGAGACCCAGTACTTC.

This clonotype has only a few counts. The chain recombines TRBV12-3 or TRBV12-4 with TRBJ2-7; D is ambiguous. V dropped 2 bases and J dropped 2 bases, with 10 bases sitting between them. The CDR3 sequence is 14 residues long. In nucleotides, the CDR3 is TGTGCCAGCAGTTTAATCCGAGGACCCTACGAGCAGTACTTC. This gives the protein CASSLIRGPYEQYF.